The next 14 T cell receptor beta chains were all read from a single sample in a study of graft-versus-host responses after intestinal transplantation. Repertoires were generated with immunoSEQ multiplex PCR, while TCRdb's copy carries only in-frame clones and drops some. The profile covers over 80,000 clones, with about 82% appearing a single time and roughly 1.4% taken by the ten largest. Material: PBMCs, obtained 255 days after intestinal transplant. The receptors were gathered from a human patient who received an intestinal transplant, so some T cells may come from the graft donor.

This chain links TRBV19 with TRBJ2-1; 10 bases align to TRBD1. J gave up 8 bases and V 7 bases, and 14 bases lay outside the gene matches. Germline CDR1 is LNHDA and CDR2 is SQIVND (reference sequence). The CDR3 spans 16 residues. CDR3 nucleotide sequence: TGTGCCAGTACTCCGACAGGGGGCGGCCCCAAAGATGAGCAGTTCTTC. It specifies CASTPTGGGPKDEQFF.

The rearrangement uses TRBV5-6 and TRBJ2-7; D is perhaps TRBD1 or TRBD2 (5 bases each). V dropped 4 bases and J dropped 5 bases, with 10 bases sitting between them. The CDR3 sequence is 12 residues long. Germline CDR1 and CDR2: SGHDT and YYEEEE. CDR3 loop: CASSPGTDEQYF. The CDR3 nucleotides are TGTGCCAGCAGCCCCGGGACGGACGAGCAGTACTTC.

The chain uses TRBV7-6 and TRBJ2-3, with 10 bases that match TRBD2. V dropped 4 bases and J dropped 5; count of bases not matched to a gene: 6. Germline V gene data show CDR1 as SGHVS and CDR2 as FNYEAQ. The CDR3 totals 15 residues. CDR3 in amino acids: CASSSGTSALDTQYF. The CDR3 nucleotides are TGTGCCAGCAGCTCGGGGACTAGCGCCCTAGATACGCAGTATTTT.

The chain is built from TRBV7-3 and TRBJ2-7; 10 bases line up with TRBD2. Germline assignment: CDR1 SGHTA and CDR2 FQGTGA. CDR3 length equals 15 residues. The J segment lost 3 bases and the V segment lost 3 bases, leaving 5 bases of the junction unmatched. For the CDR3, the DNA is TGTGCCAGCAGCTTCGGACTAGCGGAATACTACGAGCAGTACTTC. It yields the protein CASSFGLAEYYEQYF.

The chain is built from TRBV30 and TRBJ1-2; D is possibly TRBD1 (5 bases). The V gene lost 3 bases and the J gene lost 7 bases, with 12 bases spanning the gap. The CDR3 sequence is 12 residues long. The germline gives CDR1 GTSNPN, CDR2 SVGIG (reference sequence). In nucleotides, the CDR3 is TGTGCCTGGAGACCCGACAGCTTTGGCTACACCTTC. Encoded protein: CAWRPDSFGYTF.

The rearrangement joins TRBV5-6 to TRBJ1-2; D gene unclear. Germline assignment: CDR1 SGHDT and CDR2 YYEEEE. CDR3 length: 14 amino acids. V dropped 3 bases and J dropped 3 bases, with 12 bases sitting between them. The CDR3 DNA is TGTGCCAGCAGCTCAGGCCCCGAGTACTATGGCTACACCTTC. It is translated as CASSSGPEYYGYTF.

V is TRBV6-6 and J is TRBJ1-3; D possibly corresponds to TRBD1 (5 bases). Per the germline V gene, CDR1 is MNHNY and CDR2 is SVGAGI (reference sequence). Trimming took 7 bases from V and 4 from J, leaving 11 bases between them. This CDR3 is built from 13 residues. CDR3 protein: CASKRGAGNTIYF. The CDR3 nucleotides read TGTGCCAGCAAAAGAGGGGCAGGAAACACCATATATTTT.

The chain recombines TRBV19 with TRBJ1-5; 8 bases align to TRBD1. The CDR3 sequence is 14 residues long. Per the germline V gene, CDR1 is LNHDA and CDR2 is SQIVND (reference sequence). V gave up 5 bases and J gave up 6 bases; unmatched junction bases: 6. CDR3 DNA sequence: TGTGCCAGTAGTGAAGGACAGGGACCTCAGCCCCAGCATTTT. This translates into CASSEGQGPQPQHF. Full variable domain (missing parts from reference TRBV19 and TRBJ1-5): DGGITQSPKYLFRKEGQNVTLSCEQNLNHDAMYWYRQDPGQGLRLIYYSQIVNDFQKGDIAEGYSVSREKKESFPLTVTSAQKNPTAFYLCASSEGQGPQPQHFGDGTRLSIL.

V and J are TRBV6-5 and TRBJ2-4; D uncertain. CDR1 is MNHEY, CDR2 SVGAGI, per germline. The CDR3 totals 15 residues. Deletions cut 6 bases from V and 1 base from J, with 13 bases between. CDR3 sequence reads: CASSLSGYAKNIQYF. In DNA form, the CDR3 reads TGTGCCAGCAGCCTCTCCGGGTACGCCAAAAACATTCAGTACTTC.

The chain links TRBV28 to TRBJ2-7; no clear D gene. CDR3 length: 12 residues. V lost 5 bases and J lost 2, with 7 bases in between. Germline V CDR1 and CDR2: MDHEN, SYDVKM. The CDR3 DNA reads TGTGCCAGCAGTGTTCTACCCTACGAGCAGTACTTC. This codes for CASSVLPYEQYF.

The genes are TRBV28 and TRBJ2-7; no definite D call. The length of the CDR3 is 14 residues. The V gene lost 2 bases and the J gene lost 5 bases, with 13 bases spanning the gap. The V gene's germline CDR1 is MDHEN and CDR2 SYDVKM. In nucleotides, the CDR3 is TGTGCCAGCAGTTTAGGGTGGGCAGGCGACGAGCAGTACTTC. It is translated as CASSLGWAGDEQYF.

This rearrangement joins TRBV27 to TRBJ2-7; 9 bases match TRBD1. TRBJ2-1 matches the DNA end more closely, so the J call is doubtful. The V gene's germline CDR1 is MNHEY and CDR2 SMNVEV (reference sequence). The CDR3 runs 15 residues. The CDR3 here is CASEPGTGIHYEQFF. CDR3 nucleotides: TGTGCCAGCGAACCTGGGACAGGGATACATTATGAGCAGTTCTTC.

J is TRBJ2-7 and V is TRBV11-2; the match to TRBD1 covers 8 bases. The germline CDR1 and CDR2 sequences are SGHAT and FQNNGV. CDR3 length equals 15 residues. V was pared by 4 bases and J by 0 bases, with 5 bases of the junction left unmatched. The CDR3 loop reads CASSSRTGSSYEQYV. The DNA for the CDR3 is TGTGCCAGCAGCTCCCGGACAGGGAGCTCCTACGAGCAGTACGTC.

The rearrangement uses TRBV7-9 and TRBJ1-5; D is uncertain. This CDR3 comprises 12 residues. The germline V gene has CDR1 SEHNR and CDR2 FQNEAQ (reference sequence). V lost 0 bases, J lost 6 bases, and 3 bases lay in between. DNA of the CDR3: TGTGCCAGCAGCTTAGCCTCTCAGCCCCAGCATTTT. As protein: CASSLASQPQHF. Filled out from reference TRBV7-9 and TRBJ1-5, the complete variable domain reads DTGVSQNPRHKITKRGQNVTFRCDPISEHNRLYWYRQTLGQGPEFLTYFQNEAQLEKSRLLSDRFSAERPKGSFSTLEIQRTEQGDSAMYLCASSLASQPQHFGDGTRLSIL.